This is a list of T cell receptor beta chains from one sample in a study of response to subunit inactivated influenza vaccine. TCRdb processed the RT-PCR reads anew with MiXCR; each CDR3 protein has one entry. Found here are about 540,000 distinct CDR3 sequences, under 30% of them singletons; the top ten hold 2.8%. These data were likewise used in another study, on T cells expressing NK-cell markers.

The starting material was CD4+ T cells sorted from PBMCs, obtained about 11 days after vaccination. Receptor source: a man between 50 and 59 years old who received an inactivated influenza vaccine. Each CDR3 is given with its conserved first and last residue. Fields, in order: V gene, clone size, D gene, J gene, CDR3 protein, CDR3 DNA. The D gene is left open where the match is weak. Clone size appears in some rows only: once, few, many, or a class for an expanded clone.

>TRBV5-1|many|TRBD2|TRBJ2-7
CASSSTSGSYEQYF
TGTGCCAGCAGCTCGACTAGCGGTTCCTACGAGCAGTACTTC
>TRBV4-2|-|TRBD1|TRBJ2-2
CASSHPDRGHGELFF
TGTGCCAGCAGCCATCCGGACAGGGGGCACGGGGAGCTGTTTTTT
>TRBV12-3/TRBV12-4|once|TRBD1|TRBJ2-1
CASSYRGRPNDEQFF
TGTGCCAGCAGTTACAGGGGGCGACCTAACGATGAGCAGTTCTTC
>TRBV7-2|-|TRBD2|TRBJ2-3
CASDSGNLGPDTQYF
TGTGCCAGCGACAGCGGGAACCTGGGGCCAGATACGCAGTATTTT
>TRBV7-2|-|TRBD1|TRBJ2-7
CASSLPGQSYEQYF
TGTGCCAGCAGCTTACCGGGACAGTCCTACGAGCAGTACTTC
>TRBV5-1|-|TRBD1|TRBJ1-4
CASSSGDSANEKLFF
TGCGCCAGCAGCTCCGGGGACAGCGCAAATGAAAAACTGTTTTTT
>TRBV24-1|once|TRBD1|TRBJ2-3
CATSDSGNRGPRDTQYF
TGTGCCACCAGTGATTCCGGCAACAGGGGGCCCAGAGATACGCAGTATTTT
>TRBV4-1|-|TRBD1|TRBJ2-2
CASSHRTGGMVGELFF
TGCGCCAGCAGCCACAGGACAGGGGGGATGGTCGGGGAGCTGTTTTTT
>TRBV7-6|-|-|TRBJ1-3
CASSLAFHSGNTIYF
TGTGCCAGCAGCTTAGCGTTTCACTCTGGAAACACCATATATTTT
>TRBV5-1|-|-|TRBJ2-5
CASSPGPGGGAETQYF
TGCGCCAGCAGCCCGGGCCCGGGGGGCGGTGCAGAGACCCAGTACTTC
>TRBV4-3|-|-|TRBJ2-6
CASSQALGSGANVLTF
TGCGCCAGCAGCCAAGCTTTGGGCTCTGGGGCCAACGTCCTGACTTTC
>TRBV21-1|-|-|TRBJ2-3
CASPIQKTGITDTQYF
TGTGCCAGTCCGATCCAAAAGACAGGAATCACAGATACGCAGTATTTT
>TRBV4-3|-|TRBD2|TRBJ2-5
CASSSLAGGETQYF
TGCGCCAGCAGCTCGTTAGCGGGAGGGGAGACCCAGTACTTC
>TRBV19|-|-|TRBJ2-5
CASSMSTQETQYF
TGTGCCAGTAGTATGTCAACCCAAGAGACCCAGTACTTC
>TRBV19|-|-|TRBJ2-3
CASTKGGSGGTQYF
TGTGCCAGTACCAAGGGGGGATCCGGAGGTACGCAGTATTTT
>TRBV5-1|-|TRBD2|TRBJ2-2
CASSSGTTSTGELFF
TGCGCCAGCAGCTCCGGGACTACCTCCACCGGGGAGCTGTTTTTT
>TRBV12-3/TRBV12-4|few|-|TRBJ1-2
CASRLGVRNYGYTF
TGTGCCAGCAGGTTAGGGGTCCGGAACTATGGCTACACCTTC
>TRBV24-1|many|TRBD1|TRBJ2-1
CATSDLRDSSNEQFF
TGTGCCACCAGTGATTTGCGGGACAGCTCGAATGAGCAGTTCTTC
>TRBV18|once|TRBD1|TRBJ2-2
CASSPYRGDTGELFF
TGTGCCAGCTCACCGTACAGGGGTGACACCGGGGAGCTGTTTTTT
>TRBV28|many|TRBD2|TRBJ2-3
CATKQRGGYTDTQYF
TGTGCCACCAAACAACGCGGGGGGTACACAGATACGCAGTATTTT
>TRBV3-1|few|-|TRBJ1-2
CASSQLGSSGYTF
TGTGCCAGCAGCCAACTTGGGTCTTCTGGCTACACCTTC
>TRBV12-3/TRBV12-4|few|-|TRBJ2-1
CASSFNQGSEQFF
TGTGCCAGCAGTTTTAATCAGGGGAGTGAGCAGTTCTTC